Listed here are 10 T cell receptor beta chains from one sample, sequenced in a study of technical replicates of blood from a few donors. The data were produced by immunoSEQ multiplex PCR, yet TCRdb's version contains in-frame clones alone and is incomplete. The sample holds about 80,000 clones, about 97% seen once. Sequencing was carried out using T cells isolated from PBMCs. These receptors were collected from a human donor in good health.

This chain links TRBV11-3 with TRBJ2-1, with TRBD1 identical over 12 bases. CDR1 and CDR2 (germline): SGHNT, YENEEA. The J segment lost 8 bases and the V segment lost 5 bases, leaving 13 bases of the junction unmatched. CDR3 length: 17 residues. CDR3 residues: CASSGGEGTGGFDEQFF. The DNA for the CDR3 is TGTGCCAGCAGCGGCGGGGAGGGGACAGGGGGCTTTGATGAGCAGTTCTTC. The whole variable domain, remainder taken from reference TRBV11-3 and TRBJ2-1, is EAGVVQSPRYKIIEKKQPVAFWCNPISGHNTLYWYLQNLGQGPELLIRYENEEAVDDSQLPKDRFSAERLKGVDSTLKIQPAELGDSAVYLCASSGGEGTGGFDEQFFGPGTRLTVL.

This chain uses TRBV4-1 with TRBJ2-5, with 8 bases aligning to TRBD2. From germline, CDR1 is MGHRA and CDR2 YSYEKL. The junction had 14 bases not matched to a gene; V was cut back by 6 bases and J by 5 bases. The CDR3 spans 16 residues. The CDR3 sequence: CASRHGGGKTGETQYF. The CDR3, as DNA: TGCGCCAGCAGACACGGCGGGGGGAAAACAGGGGAGACCCAGTACTTC.

This clone is a singleton in its sample. The chain is built from TRBV6-1 and TRBJ1-4; D is unresolved. CDR1 is MNHNS, CDR2 SASEGT, per germline. This CDR3 is built from 13 residues. Trimming pared 7 bases from V and 7 bases from J, leaving 13 bases between. This CDR3 reads CASTRHTSEKLFF. CDR3 in DNA: TGTGCCAGCACTCGTCACACATCTGAAAAACTGTTTTTT.

The chain carries TRBV19 and TRBJ1-5, with D tentatively TRBD1 (5 bases). Looked up from germline, CDR1 is LNHDA and CDR2 is SQIVND (reference sequence). The V and J ends lost 7 bases and 0 bases respectively, with 13 bases between them. The length of the CDR3 is 15 residues. The CDR3 DNA reads TGTGCCAGTACAGATGACAGCTATAGCAATCAGCCCCAGCATTTT. It yields the protein CASTDDSYSNQPQHF.

The chain uses TRBV2 and TRBJ2-7; no definite D call. The V end was cut by 3 bases, the J end by 0 bases, with 9 bases between. Germline CDR1 is SNHLY and CDR2 is FYNNEI. The CDR3 has 14 amino acids. The CDR3 protein is CASSDTRSSYEQYF. In DNA, the CDR3 is TGTGCCAGCAGTGATACCAGAAGCTCCTACGAGCAGTACTTC.

This chain links TRBV25-1 with TRBJ2-2, with a possible D match to TRBD1 (6 bases). In germline, CDR1 is MGHDK, CDR2 SYGVNS. Deletions cut 8 bases from V and 0 bases from J, with 22 bases between. The CDR3 consists of 18 residues. The CDR3: CASSDYITGNSNTGELFF. As DNA, the CDR3 is TGTGCCAGCTCTGATTACATCACAGGGAATTCGAACACCGGGGAGCTGTTTTTT.

This clone was seen just once. The chain couples TRBV7-2 to TRBJ2-3, with 10 bases identical to TRBD2. V dropped 1 base and J dropped 1; count of bases not matched to a gene: 11. CDR1 and CDR2 from the germline V gene are SGHTA and FQGNSA. The CDR3 loop spans 19 amino acids. The CDR3 nucleotides read TGTGCCAGCAGCTTAGACTCACTAGCGGGGTGGGGGGGCACAGATACGCAGTATTTT. As protein: CASSLDSLAGWGGTDTQYF. The variable domain in full, completed from reference TRBV7-2 and TRBJ2-3, reads GAGVSQSPSNKVTEKGKDVELRCDPISGHTALYWYRQSLGQGLEFLIYFQGNSAPDKSGLPSDRFSAERTGGSVSTLTIQRTQQEDSAVYLCASSLDSLAGWGGTDTQYFGPGTRLTVL.

CDR3 amino acids: CASRIRDYSYEQYF. The CDR3 DNA reads TGTGCCAGCAGGATCCGGGACTACTCCTACGAGCAGTACTTC. J is TRBJ2-7 and V is TRBV2; 7 bases line up with TRBD2. The CDR3 has 14 amino acids. Germline V CDR1 and CDR2: SNHLY, FYNNEI. V lost 6 bases, J lost 0 bases, and 5 bases stayed unmatched.

The sample holds one count of this clone. The chain carries TRBV9 and TRBJ1-3, with D possibly TRBD1 on 6 matching bases. Germline assignment: CDR1 SGDLS and CDR2 YYNGEE. This CDR3 spans 16 amino acids. V was clipped by 2 bases and J by 4 bases, with 16 bases between them. The CDR3 here is CASSVGQGLDGNTIYF. CDR3 in DNA: TGTGCCAGCAGCGTGGGACAAGGGTTAGACGGAAACACCATATATTTT.

Here the CDR3 reads CASSVDMATSYEQYF. The DNA of the CDR3 is TGTGCCAGCAGCGTGGACATGGCCACCTCCTACGAGCAGTACTTC. The gene calls are TRBV5-4 and TRBJ2-7; D perhaps matches TRBD1 (5 bases). Germline V gives CDR1 SGHNT, CDR2 YYREEE (reference sequence). The CDR3 is 15 residues long. V was clipped by 4 bases and J by 0 bases, with 14 bases between them. Full variable domain (outside the CDR3, taken from reference TRBV5-4 and TRBJ2-7): ETGVTQSPTHLIKTRGQQVTLRCSSQSGHNTVSWYQQALGQGPQFIFQYYREEENGRGNFPPRFSGLQFPNYSSELNVNALELDDSALYLCASSVDMATSYEQYFGPGTRLTVT.